This passage covers 8 T cell receptor beta chains from one sample sequenced in a study of human T cells and chemical hapten exposure. Time point meaning: patch test 1, 2 weeks after DPC sensitization. Indicated treatment: therapeutic diphenylcyclopropenone sensitization with weekly scalp DPC. TCRdb ran MiXCR on the RACE reads and lists one entry per CDR3 protein. The repertoire includes fewer than 400,000 distinct CDR3 sequences, roughly 6.9% of them detected once, and roughly 8% sits in the top ten. The source material was whole blood, sampled in connection with sensitization to the hapten diphenylcyclopropenone (DPC). These receptors came from a woman younger than 30 with alopecia areata. Some clones in this sample may be carry-over from other donors' samples.

The chain carries TRBV28 and TRBJ1-1; 7 positions agree with TRBD1. Per germline, CDR1 MDHEN and CDR2 SYDVKM. This CDR3 is 16 amino acids long. Losses at the gene ends were 3 bases for V and 1 base for J; bases not matched to a gene: 8. CDR3 nucleotides: TGTGCCAGCAGTTTCCAGACTCCAGGGGGGAACACTGAAGCTTTCTTT. It yields the protein CASSFQTPGGNTEAFF.

Here the CDR3 DNA reads TGTGCCAGCAGCCAAGGAGGCAGGAATAATTCACCCCTCCACTTT. It translates to CASSQGGRNNSPLHF. V usage is TRBV3-1 and J usage is TRBJ1-6; D ambiguous. The CDR3 totals 15 residues. Trimming cost V 1 base and J 5 bases, with 9 bases left between them. The germline V gene encodes CDR1 LGHDT and CDR2 YNNKEL (reference sequence).

This clonotype was picked up a small number of times. The genes are TRBV7-2 and TRBJ2-7, with 7 bases that match TRBD1. CDR1 SGHTA and CDR2 FQGNSA come from the germline V gene. The CDR3 consists of 16 residues. Trimming removed 5 bases from V and 3 bases from J; junction bases left unmatched: 13. DNA of the CDR3: TGTGCCAGCAGCCTCCGACAGGGTCCGGGGATCTACGAGCAGTACTTC. This translates into CASSLRQGPGIYEQYF.

This sequence joins TRBV7-9 and TRBJ1-3; no definite D call. The V end was cut by 4 bases, the J end by 8 bases, with 6 bases between. The germline gives CDR1 SEHNR, CDR2 FQNEAQ (reference sequence). The CDR3 has 11 residues. CDR3 residues: CASSSADTIYF. CDR3 nucleotide sequence: TGTGCCAGCAGCTCCGCAGACACCATATATTTT.

In its sample, this clonotype was seen a few times. CDR3 sequence reads: CASSLTGTTGTEAFF. CDR3 DNA sequence: TGTGCCAGCAGCTTAACTGGGACGACGGGCACTGAAGCTTTCTTT. V is TRBV7-3 and J is TRBJ1-1, with D possibly TRBD1 on 5 matching bases. The CDR3 contains 15 residues. V shed 0 bases and J shed 4 bases, with 12 bases lying between them. The germline V gene has CDR1 SGHTA and CDR2 FQGTGA.

This clonotype was counted only a few times. The chain recombines TRBV7-8 with TRBJ2-1; 11 nucleotides agree with TRBD2. CDR1 SGHVS and CDR2 FQNEAQ come from the germline V gene. This CDR3 contains 16 residues. V was clipped by 5 bases and J by 9 bases; unmatched bases: 12. CDR3: CASSPRPSGTSGEQFF. The CDR3 coding sequence is TGTGCCAGCAGCCCTAGGCCGTCCGGGACTAGCGGTGAGCAGTTCTTC.

This clonotype showed up many times. The V gene is TRBV20-1, the J gene TRBJ2-7; TRBD2 matches 8 bases. Germline CDR1 is DFQATT and CDR2 is SNEGSKA (reference sequence). V gave up 6 bases and J gave up 2 bases; unmatched junction bases: 9. This CDR3 contains 14 residues. In DNA form, the CDR3 reads TGCAGTGCGTCGGGACTAGAAAATCCCTACGAGCAGTACTTC. Translation: CSASGLENPYEQYF.

The J gene is TRBJ2-3, the V gene TRBV24-1; tentatively, D is TRBD1 or TRBD2 (5 bases each). Trimming cost V 3 bases and J 2 bases, with 11 bases left between them. Germline V gene sequence: CDR1 KGHDR, CDR2 SFDVKD. The CDR3 has 15 amino acids. CDR3 in amino acids: CATSDPRDATDTQYF. CDR3 sequence (DNA): TGTGCCACCAGTGATCCCCGGGACGCCACAGATACGCAGTATTTT.